The source of this T cell receptor beta chain is a study of T cells expressing NK-cell markers. Whole-study context: Among eight sequenced donors, seven carried HCMV seropositivity while one was seronegative. Study-level points and caveats: A few of the donors also had these clonotypes leading their CD3+CD56-NKG2C+ fraction. The study left the HCMV specificity of expanded NKG2C+ T cell clones unresolved.

Germline V CDR1 and CDR2: GTSNPN, SVGIG (reference sequence). This CDR3 comprises 17 residues. A remark on this clonotype: Its antigen is still unknown.

TCRdb re-analyzed the 5' RACE reads; it lists each CDR3 protein once, without DNA. Recorded for this sample: roughly 450,000 distinct CDR3 sequences. The sequence was obtained from a woman in her forties or fifties in good health. The rearrangement joins TRBV30 to TRBJ2-3; TCRdb outputs TRBD2, but without DNA this stays unchecked. Sequencing was done on a sample of blood T cells: a sorted CD56 or NKG2C T cell subset, CD4+ or CD8+ T cells, or bulk PBMC T cells (not recorded which). The CDR3 sequence: CAWSPGLAGGTGDTQYF.